This TCR beta chain came from a study of cytomegalovirus exposure and HLA in healthy donors. General study findings and limits: There were some V segments, including TRBV6-2 and TRBV6-3, excluded as indistinguishable.

Concerning this clone: Its antigen is unknown.

It was with 60 Vbeta and 13 Jbeta primers that the PCR ran. Methods used by the authors: Later analysis identified 88 million or so unique TCR beta chains, some 10 million shared. This table comes from immunoSEQ multiplex PCR, and its TCRdb copy is limited to in-frame clones, with some not included. The D gene and trimming were derived from the DNA, and the V and J assignments and clone size from that table. This sample has about 190,000 clones, with around 78% found just once. Germline assignment: CDR1 MNHEY and CDR2 SMNVEV (reference sequence). Trimming took 3 bases from V and 4 from J; bases not matched to a gene: 4. This CDR3 has 15 residues.

The TCR sequence derives from a woman aged 30 to 39 in good health and CMV-seropositive. Sequences were obtained from PBMCs. The genes are TRBV27 and TRBJ2-7; 12 nucleotides agree with TRBD2. DNA for the CDR3: TGTGCCAGCAGTTTTGGACTAGCGGGAAGGTACGAGCAGTACTTC. Translated: CASSFGLAGRYEQYF.